Each of the 9 T cell receptor beta chains below was sequenced from the same sample in a study of human T cells and chemical hapten exposure. The time point: healthy volunteer bleed at 2 weeks. The total RNA was obtained from whole blood that was not fractionated. Each CDR3 protein gets one entry after TCRdb re-called the RACE reads with MiXCR. The repertoire holds about 45,000 distinct CDR3 sequences, approximately 4.7% seen once, with 1.5% to 2% in the top ten. Specimen: whole blood. The receptors here all came from a female donor in good health. Some clones in this sample may be carry-over from other donors' samples.

This clonotype has only a few counts. The rearrangement uses TRBV27 and TRBJ2-3; 7 bases map to TRBD2. Germline V gives CDR1 MNHEY, CDR2 SMNVEV (reference sequence). V shed 5 bases, J shed 4 bases, and the junction held 12 bases outside the gene matches. CDR3 length: 16 amino acids. The CDR3 reads CASSPSGWEGPDTQYF. As DNA, the CDR3 is TGTGCCAGCAGTCCAAGCGGCTGGGAGGGGCCAGATACGCAGTATTTT.

This clonotype was observed a few times. The chain links TRBV3-1 to TRBJ1-1, with D perhaps matching TRBD1 (6 bases). Trimming took 2 bases from V and 0 from J, leaving 22 bases between them. The CDR3 spans 19 residues. Germline loops: CDR1 LGHDT, CDR2 YNNKEL (reference sequence). Here the CDR3 reads CASSQKGQFVGGMNTEAFF. The CDR3 nucleotides are TGTGCCAGCAGCCAAAAAGGACAGTTCGTCGGGGGTATGAACACTGAAGCTTTCTTT.

Ten or more counts support this clonotype. The chain recombines TRBV18 with TRBJ2-3; D call uncertain. Germline assignment: CDR1 KGHSH and CDR2 LQKENI. CDR3 size: 14 residues. V was clipped by 5 bases and J by 0 bases, with 9 bases between them. The CDR3 loop is CASSSGASTDTQYF. Here the CDR3 DNA reads TGTGCCAGCTCATCGGGTGCTAGCACAGATACGCAGTATTTT. Looking up the rest from reference TRBV18 and TRBJ2-3 gives the full variable domain: NAGVMQNPRHLVRRRGQEARLRCSPMKGHSHVYWYRQLPEEGLKFMVYLQKENIIDESGMPKERFSAEFPKEGPSILRIQQVVRGDSAAYFCASSSGASTDTQYFGPGTRLTVL.

This clonotype was recorded many times. The chain has TRBV6-1 and TRBJ1-3; TRBD1 is a possible D gene (5 bases). From germline, CDR1 is MNHNS and CDR2 SASEGT. There are 17 residues in the CDR3. Trimming took off 2 bases at V and 5 bases at J, with 19 bases between the two ends. The CDR3 loop is CASSEPPFGGERNTIYF. The CDR3 region has the DNA TGTGCCAGCAGTGAACCCCCTTTTGGGGGAGAAAGAAACACCATATATTTT.

The genes are TRBV7-2 and TRBJ2-7; 14 nucleotides line up with TRBD2. In germline, CDR1 is SGHTA, CDR2 FQGNSA. The length of the CDR3 is 17 residues. With 5 bases clipped from V and 2 bases from J, the junction kept 8 bases outside the gene matches. This chain's CDR3 is CASSISTSGGAPYEQYF. The DNA for the CDR3 is TGTGCCAGCAGCATCTCGACTAGCGGGGGGGCTCCCTACGAGCAGTACTTC.

The V and J genes are TRBV6-1 and TRBJ2-4; weak D call: TRBD2 (5 bases). Trimming took off 3 bases at V and 0 bases at J, with 9 bases between the two ends. The length of the CDR3 is 15 residues. Germline CDR1 and CDR2: MNHNS and SASEGT. CDR3 amino acids: CASSDEGLAKNIQYF. As DNA, the CDR3 is TGTGCCAGCAGTGACGAGGGCCTAGCCAAAAACATTCAGTACTTC.

This clonotype has at least ten counts. The chain employs TRBV11-2 and TRBJ1-5; tentative D call: TRBD1 (6 bases). CDR1 and CDR2 from the germline V gene are SGHAT and FQNNGV. CDR3 length equals 17 residues. V shed 1 base and J shed 4 bases, with 17 bases lying between them. The CDR3 protein is CASSLGSGAGANQPQHF. The CDR3 DNA sequence: TGTGCCAGCAGCTTAGGCTCTGGCGCAGGGGCAAATCAGCCCCAGCATTTT.

This chain connects TRBV20-1 to TRBJ2-3; 13 bases are a match to TRBD2. Trimming removed 5 bases from V and 4 bases from J; junction bases left unmatched: 6. Germline values: CDR1 DFQATT, CDR2 SNEGSKA (reference sequence). The CDR3 is 15 residues long. This CDR3 reads CSAGTSGGVADTQYF. The CDR3 region has the DNA TGCAGTGCTGGTACTAGCGGGGGGGTGGCAGATACGCAGTATTTT.

This clonotype showed up many times. This rearrangement joins TRBV12-3 or TRBV12-4 to TRBJ1-6; D is ambiguous. The CDR3 runs 16 residues. The ends were cut back, 1 base at V and 0 bases at J, with 7 bases in the middle. CDR3 protein: CASSLGGGSYNSPLHF. The CDR3 DNA is TGTGCCAGCAGTTTAGGGGGAGGCTCCTATAATTCACCCCTCCACTTT.